This TCR beta chain was recovered during a study of cytomegalovirus exposure and HLA in healthy donors. Overall study context: The same platform was used for the 110 or so validation repertoires as for the 666 first-cohort repertoires, as reported in a later analysis.

The donors were members of the validation cohort, which comprised 120 subjects and was separate from the first cohort of more than 500 subjects. About this clone itself: Antigen unknown.

Only in-frame clones appear in the TCRdb table, and some are missing; sequencing was by immunoSEQ multiplex PCR. Among 150,000 to 200,000 clones listed, about 81% were seen once. Findings of the study overall: Reports showed the classifier diagnosing cytomegalovirus status with high specificity and sensitivity. Altogether, 150 to 200 TCR beta chains were recorded as cytomegalovirus-associated.

This CDR3 has 14 residues. In germline, CDR1 is SGHDN, CDR2 FVKESK. V dropped 10 bases and J dropped 0; count of bases not matched to a gene: 7. This receptor was taken from a woman in her 30s in good health and CMV-seronegative. V and J are TRBV14 and TRBJ1-2; 8 bases map to TRBD1. Specimen: PBMCs. The CDR3 sequence: CATAQGAANYGYTF. CDR3 coding DNA: TGTGCCACAGCGCAGGGGGCCGCTAACTATGGCTACACCTTC.